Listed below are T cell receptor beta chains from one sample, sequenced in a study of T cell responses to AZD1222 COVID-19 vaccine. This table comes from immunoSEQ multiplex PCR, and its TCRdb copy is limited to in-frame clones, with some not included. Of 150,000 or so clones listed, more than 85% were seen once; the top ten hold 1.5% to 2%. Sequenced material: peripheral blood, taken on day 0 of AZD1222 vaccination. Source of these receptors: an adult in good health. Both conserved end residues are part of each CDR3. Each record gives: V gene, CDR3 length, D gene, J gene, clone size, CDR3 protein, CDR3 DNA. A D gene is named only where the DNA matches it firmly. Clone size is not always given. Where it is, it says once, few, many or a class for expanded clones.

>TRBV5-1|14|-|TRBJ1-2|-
CASSLDTEPYGYTF
TGCGCCAGCAGCTTGGATACAGAGCCCTATGGCTACACCTTC
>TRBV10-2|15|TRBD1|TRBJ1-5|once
CASSDETGRNQPQHF
TGCGCCAGCAGTGATGAGACAGGGCGCAATCAGCCCCAGCATTTT
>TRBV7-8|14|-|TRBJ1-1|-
CASSLEGGYTEAFF
TGTGCCAGCAGCTTAGAGGGGGGCTACACTGAAGCTTTCTTT
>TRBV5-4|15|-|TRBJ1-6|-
CASSWGTDIRSPLHF
TGTGCCAGCAGCTGGGGGACGGATATTCGTTCACCCCTCCACTTT
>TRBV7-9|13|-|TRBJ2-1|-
CASSTERPNEQFF
TGTGCCAGCAGCACCGAGCGGCCTAATGAGCAGTTCTTC
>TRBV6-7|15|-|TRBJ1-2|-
CASSKRTHSNYGYTF
TGTGCCAGCTCCAAAAGGACACACTCTAACTATGGCTACACCTTC
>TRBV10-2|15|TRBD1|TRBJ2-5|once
CASSPGQKSQETQYF
TGCGCCAGCAGCCCGGGACAGAAATCACAAGAGACCCAGTACTTC
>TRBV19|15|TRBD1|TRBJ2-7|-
CASSIGGQGVYEQYF
TGTGCCAGTAGTATCGGTGGACAGGGGGTCTACGAGCAGTACTTC
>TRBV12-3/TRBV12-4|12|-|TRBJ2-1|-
CASSPFSGFWFF
TGTGCCAGCAGTCCCTTTTCGGGGTTTTGGTTCTTC
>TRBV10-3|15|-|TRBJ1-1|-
CAISESLDINTEAFF
TGTGCCATCAGTGAGTCGTTGGACATCAACACTGAAGCTTTCTTT
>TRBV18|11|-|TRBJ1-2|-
CASSPGDGYTF
TGTGCCAGCTCACCAGGGGATGGCTACACCTTC
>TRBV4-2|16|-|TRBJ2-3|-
CASSQDRRGPQNTQYF
TGTGCCAGCAGCCAAGATCGCAGGGGCCCACAGAATACGCAGTATTTT
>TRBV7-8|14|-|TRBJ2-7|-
CASSLAQGLYEQYF
TGTGCCAGCAGCTTAGCTCAGGGGCTCTACGAGCAGTACTTC
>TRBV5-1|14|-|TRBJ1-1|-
CASSYQTENTEAFF
TGCGCCAGCAGCTATCAGACAGAGAACACTGAAGCTTTCTTT
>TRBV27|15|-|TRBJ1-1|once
CASSLGQKGNTEAFF
TGTGCCAGCAGTCTCGGACAAAAAGGGAACACTGAAGCTTTCTTT
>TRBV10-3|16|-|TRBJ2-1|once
CAISESMAGSYNEQFF
TGTGCCATCAGTGAGTCGATGGCAGGTTCTTACAATGAGCAGTTCTTC
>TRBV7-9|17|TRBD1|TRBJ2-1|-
CASSPTGTGVLYNEQFF
TGTGCCAGCAGCCCAACCGGGACAGGGGTTCTCTACAATGAGCAGTTCTTC
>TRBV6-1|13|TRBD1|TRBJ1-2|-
CASSERGGAGYTF
TGTGCCAGCAGTGAACGAGGGGGCGCGGGCTACACCTTC
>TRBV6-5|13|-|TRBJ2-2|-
CASSPQGAGELFF
TGTGCCAGCAGCCCACAGGGTGCCGGGGAGCTGTTTTTT
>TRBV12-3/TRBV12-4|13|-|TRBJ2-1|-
CASSSKGLIEQFF
TGTGCCAGCAGTTCAAAGGGGCTTATTGAGCAGTTCTTC
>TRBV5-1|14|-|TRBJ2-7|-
CASSLLEQSYEQYF
TGCGCCAGCAGCTTACTCGAACAGTCCTACGAGCAGTACTTC
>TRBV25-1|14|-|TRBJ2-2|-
CASSETAFTGELFF
TGTGCCAGCAGTGAGACAGCCTTTACCGGGGAGCTGTTTTTT
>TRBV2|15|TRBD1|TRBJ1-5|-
CASSGDRADNQPQHF
TGTGCCAGCAGCGGGGACAGGGCGGACAATCAGCCCCAGCATTTT
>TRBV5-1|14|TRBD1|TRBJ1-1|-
CASSDRDRVGEAFF
TGCGCCAGCAGCGACCGGGACAGGGTGGGTGAGGCTTTCTTT
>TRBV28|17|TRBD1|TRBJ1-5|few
CASSFSGGTGGNQPQHF
TGTGCCAGCAGCTTCAGCGGGGGGACAGGGGGCAATCAGCCCCAGCATTTT
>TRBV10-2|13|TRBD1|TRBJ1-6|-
CASSAGGGSPLHF
TGCGCCAGCAGTGCAGGGGGCGGCTCACCCCTCCACTTT
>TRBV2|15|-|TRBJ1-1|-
CASSRARSILAEAFF
TGTGCCAGCAGTAGAGCCAGGTCGATCCTCGCTGAAGCTTTCTTT
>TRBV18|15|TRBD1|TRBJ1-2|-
CASSPQGQGGHGYTF
TGTGCCAGCTCACCACAGGGACAGGGCGGTCATGGCTACACCTTC
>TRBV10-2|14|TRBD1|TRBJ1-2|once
CASKDRDREYGYTF
TGCGCCAGCAAAGACCGGGACAGGGAGTATGGCTACACCTTC
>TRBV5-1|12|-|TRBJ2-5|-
CASSLAQETQYF
TGCGCCAGCAGTTTAGCCCAAGAGACCCAGTACTTC
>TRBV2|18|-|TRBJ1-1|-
CASRGNLAQYAGDTEAFF
TGTGCCAGCAGGGGGAACCTCGCGCAGTACGCTGGGGACACTGAAGCTTTCTTT